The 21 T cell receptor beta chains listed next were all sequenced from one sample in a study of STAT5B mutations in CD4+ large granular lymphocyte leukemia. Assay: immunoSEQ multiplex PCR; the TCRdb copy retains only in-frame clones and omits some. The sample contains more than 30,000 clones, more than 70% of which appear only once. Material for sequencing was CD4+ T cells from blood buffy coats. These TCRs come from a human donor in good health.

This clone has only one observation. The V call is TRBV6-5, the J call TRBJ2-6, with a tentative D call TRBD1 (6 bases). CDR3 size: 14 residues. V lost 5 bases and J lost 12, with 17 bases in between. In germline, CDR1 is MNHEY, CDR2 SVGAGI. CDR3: CASSRGQLLSVLTF. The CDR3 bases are TGTGCCAGCAGTCGCGGACAGTTATTGTCCGTCCTGACTTTC.

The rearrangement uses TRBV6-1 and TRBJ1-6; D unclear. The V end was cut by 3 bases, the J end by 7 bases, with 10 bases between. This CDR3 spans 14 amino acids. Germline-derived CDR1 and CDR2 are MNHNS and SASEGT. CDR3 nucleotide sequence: TGTGCCAGCAGTGACAGTTTGGAGAATTCACCCCTCCACTTT. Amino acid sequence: CASSDSLENSPLHF.

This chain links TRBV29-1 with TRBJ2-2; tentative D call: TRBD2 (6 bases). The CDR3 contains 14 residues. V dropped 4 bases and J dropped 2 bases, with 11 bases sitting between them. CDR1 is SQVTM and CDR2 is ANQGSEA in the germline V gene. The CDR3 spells CSVGRGRNTGELFF. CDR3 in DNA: TGCAGCGTTGGGAGGGGCAGAAACACCGGGGAGCTGTTTTTT.

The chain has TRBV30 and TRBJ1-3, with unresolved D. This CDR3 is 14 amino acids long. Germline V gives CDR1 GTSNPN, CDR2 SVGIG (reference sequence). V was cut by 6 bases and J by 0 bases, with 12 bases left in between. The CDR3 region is CACTPASSGNTIYF. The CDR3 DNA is TGTGCCTGTACCCCGGCGAGCTCTGGAAACACCATATATTTT.

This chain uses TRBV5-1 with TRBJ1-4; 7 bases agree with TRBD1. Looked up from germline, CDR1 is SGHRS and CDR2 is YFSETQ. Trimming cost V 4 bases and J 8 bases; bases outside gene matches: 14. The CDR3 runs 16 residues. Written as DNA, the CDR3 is TGCGCCAGCAGCCGTACCTTTACAGGGGATCGGGAAAAACTGTTTTTT. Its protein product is CASSRTFTGDREKLFF.

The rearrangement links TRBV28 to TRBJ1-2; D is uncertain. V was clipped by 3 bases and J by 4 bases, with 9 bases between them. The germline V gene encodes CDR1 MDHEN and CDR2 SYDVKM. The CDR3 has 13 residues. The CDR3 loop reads CASSFGGGYGYTF. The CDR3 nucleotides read TGTGCCAGCAGTTTCGGTGGAGGCTATGGCTACACCTTC.

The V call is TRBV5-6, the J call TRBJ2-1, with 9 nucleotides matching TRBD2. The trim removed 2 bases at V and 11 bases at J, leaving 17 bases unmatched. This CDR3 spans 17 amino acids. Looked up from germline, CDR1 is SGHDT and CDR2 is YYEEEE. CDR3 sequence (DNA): TGTGCCAGCAGCTTTTTATGGCGGGGGGGCGCCCAGTGGAAGCAGTTCTTC. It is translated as CASSFLWRGGAQWKQFF.

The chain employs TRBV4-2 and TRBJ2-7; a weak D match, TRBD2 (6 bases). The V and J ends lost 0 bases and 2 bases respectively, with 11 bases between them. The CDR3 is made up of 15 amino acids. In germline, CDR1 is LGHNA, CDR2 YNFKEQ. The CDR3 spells CASSQDLAGTYEQYF. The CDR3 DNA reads TGTGCCAGCAGCCAAGATCTGGCGGGAACCTACGAGCAGTACTTC.

The CDR3 loop is CASSERGPPYEQYF. The DNA of the CDR3 is TGTGCCAGCAGTGAAAGGGGCCCTCCTTACGAGCAGTACTTC. V gene TRBV2 combines with J gene TRBJ2-7; maybe TRBD1 (5 bases). Germline lookup yields CDR1 SNHLY and CDR2 FYNNEI. Trimming took off 2 bases at V and 4 bases at J, with 12 bases between the two ends. CDR3 length equals 14 residues.

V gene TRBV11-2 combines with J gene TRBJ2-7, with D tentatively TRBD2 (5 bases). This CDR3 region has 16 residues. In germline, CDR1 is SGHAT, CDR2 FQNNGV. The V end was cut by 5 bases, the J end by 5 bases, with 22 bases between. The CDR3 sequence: CASSRAADPFLDEQYF. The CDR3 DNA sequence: TGTGCCAGCAGCCGAGCGGCGGATCCCTTTTTGGACGAGCAGTACTTC.

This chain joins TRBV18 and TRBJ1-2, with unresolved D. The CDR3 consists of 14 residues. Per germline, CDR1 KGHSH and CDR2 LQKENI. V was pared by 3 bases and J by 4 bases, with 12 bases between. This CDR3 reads CASSPSPGGYGYTF. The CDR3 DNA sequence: TGTGCCAGCTCACCGTCGCCTGGAGGCTATGGCTACACCTTC.

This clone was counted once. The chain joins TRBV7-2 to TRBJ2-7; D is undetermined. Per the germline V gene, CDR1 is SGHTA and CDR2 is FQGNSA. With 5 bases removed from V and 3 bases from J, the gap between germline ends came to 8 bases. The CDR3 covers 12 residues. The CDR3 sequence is CASSRVGYEQYF. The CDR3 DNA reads TGTGCCAGCAGCCGTGTCGGCTACGAGCAGTACTTC.

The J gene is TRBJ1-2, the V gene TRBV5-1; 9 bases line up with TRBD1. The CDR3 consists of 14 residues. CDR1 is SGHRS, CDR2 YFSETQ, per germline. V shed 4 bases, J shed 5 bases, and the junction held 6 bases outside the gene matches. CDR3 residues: CASSLTGGGYGYTF. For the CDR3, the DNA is TGCGCCAGCAGCCTTACAGGGGGCGGGTATGGCTACACCTTC.

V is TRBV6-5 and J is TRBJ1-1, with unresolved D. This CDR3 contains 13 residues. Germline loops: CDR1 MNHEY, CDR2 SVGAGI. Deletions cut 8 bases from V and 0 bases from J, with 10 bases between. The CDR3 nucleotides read TGTGCCAGCCTAAGGAGTATGAACACTGAAGCTTTCTTT. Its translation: CASLRSMNTEAFF.

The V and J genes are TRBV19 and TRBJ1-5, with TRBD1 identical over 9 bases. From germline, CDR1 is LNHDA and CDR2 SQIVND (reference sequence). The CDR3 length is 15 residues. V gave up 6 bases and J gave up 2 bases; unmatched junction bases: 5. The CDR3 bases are TGTGCCAGTAGACCGGGACAGGGCGGCAATCAGCCCCAGCATTTT. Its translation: CASRPGQGGNQPQHF.

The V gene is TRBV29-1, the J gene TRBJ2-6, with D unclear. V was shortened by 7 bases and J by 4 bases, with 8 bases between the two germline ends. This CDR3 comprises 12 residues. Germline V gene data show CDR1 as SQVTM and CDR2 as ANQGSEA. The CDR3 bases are TGCAGCGCCCTTAGGGGGGCCAACGTCCTGACTTTC. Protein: CSALRGANVLTF.

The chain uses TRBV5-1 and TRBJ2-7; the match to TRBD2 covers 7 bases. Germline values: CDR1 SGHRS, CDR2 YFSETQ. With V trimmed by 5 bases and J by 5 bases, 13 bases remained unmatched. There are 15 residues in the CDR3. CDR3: CASRLRWGRADEQYF. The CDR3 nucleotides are TGCGCCAGCAGACTTAGATGGGGGAGGGCGGACGAGCAGTACTTC.

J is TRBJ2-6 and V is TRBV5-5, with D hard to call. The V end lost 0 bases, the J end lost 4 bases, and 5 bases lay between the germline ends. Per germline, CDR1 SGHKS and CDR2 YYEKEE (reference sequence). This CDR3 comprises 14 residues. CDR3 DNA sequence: TGTGCCAGCAGCTTGGAGTCCGGGGCCAACGTCCTGACTTTC. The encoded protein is CASSLESGANVLTF.

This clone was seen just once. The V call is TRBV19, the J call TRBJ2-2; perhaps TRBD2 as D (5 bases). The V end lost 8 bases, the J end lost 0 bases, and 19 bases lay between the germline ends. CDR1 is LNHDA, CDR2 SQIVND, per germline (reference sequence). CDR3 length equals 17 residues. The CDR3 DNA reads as TGTGCCAGTTCCTACAATTTTGGGAGCACGAACACCGGGGAGCTGTTTTTT. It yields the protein CASSYNFGSTNTGELFF.

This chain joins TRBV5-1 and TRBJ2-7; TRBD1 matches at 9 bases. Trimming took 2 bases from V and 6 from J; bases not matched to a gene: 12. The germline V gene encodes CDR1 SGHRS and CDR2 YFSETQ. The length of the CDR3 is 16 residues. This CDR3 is CASSFRTGQGPSEQYF. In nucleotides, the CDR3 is TGCGCCAGCAGCTTTCGGACGGGACAGGGACCTTCCGAGCAGTACTTC.

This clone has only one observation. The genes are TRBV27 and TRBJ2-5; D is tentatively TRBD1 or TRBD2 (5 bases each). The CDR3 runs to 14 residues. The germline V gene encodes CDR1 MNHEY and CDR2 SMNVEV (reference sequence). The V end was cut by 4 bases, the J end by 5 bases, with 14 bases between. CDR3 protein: CASSSSDWDETQYF. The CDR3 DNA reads TGTGCCAGCAGTTCCTCGGACTGGGACGAGACCCAGTACTTC.